This T cell receptor (beta chain) was sequenced for a study of OX40 agonist ivuxolimab in advanced cancers. Across the study: The dose-escalation group included hepatocellular carcinoma, melanoma, renal cell carcinoma and head and neck cancer. Three patients responded partially, comprising one with hepatocellular carcinoma and two with cutaneous melanoma.

This clone appeared once. Antigen unknown. Study results and limitations: CD8+ T cells (on average) carried more expanded clones than CD4+ T cells.

Clones were read by immunoSEQ multiplex PCR, and TCRdb kept only the in-frame ones, dropping some. The table has roughly 66,000 clones, 80% seen once. This sequence originates from an adult with an advanced solid tumor such as melanoma, head and neck, liver or kidney cancer. The sample consisted of CD4+ or CD8+ T cells sorted from blood, taken in a trial of the OX40 agonist ivuxolimab.

This CDR3 reads CASSLPPGGIGNQPQHF. CDR3 nucleotide sequence: TGTGCCAGCAGCTTACCACCGGGAGGGATTGGCAATCAGCCCCAGCATTTT. The V call is TRBV7-8, the J call TRBJ1-5; D is undetermined. Looked up from germline, CDR1 is SGHVS and CDR2 is FQNEAQ. Trimming removed 2 bases at V and 2 bases at J, with 16 bases between. This CDR3 has 17 amino acids.